This TCR beta chain emerged from a study of response to subunit inactivated influenza vaccine. As regards this clonotype: Its specificity is not known.

The CDR3 has 16 residues. Germline lookup yields CDR1 DFQATT and CDR2 SNEGSKA (reference sequence). The ends lost 1 base at V and 7 bases at J; junction bases unmatched: 11. TCRdb passed the RT-PCR reads through MiXCR, listing each CDR3 protein once. The table shows around 580,000 distinct CDR3 sequences, with about 14% occurring only once. Notes on the study in general: Every seasonal influenza vaccination brings in few new T cells, the authors suggested.

Sequencing was performed on PBMCs from blood, taken about 12 days after vaccination. This clonotype originated in a man aged 50 to 60 who received an inactivated influenza vaccine. The V gene is TRBV20-1, the J gene TRBJ2-5, with 11 bases that match TRBD2. The CDR3 protein is CSARAGTSGRRGTQYF. CDR3 nucleotide sequence: TGCAGTGCTAGAGCCGGGACTAGCGGACGCCGGGGGACCCAGTACTTC.